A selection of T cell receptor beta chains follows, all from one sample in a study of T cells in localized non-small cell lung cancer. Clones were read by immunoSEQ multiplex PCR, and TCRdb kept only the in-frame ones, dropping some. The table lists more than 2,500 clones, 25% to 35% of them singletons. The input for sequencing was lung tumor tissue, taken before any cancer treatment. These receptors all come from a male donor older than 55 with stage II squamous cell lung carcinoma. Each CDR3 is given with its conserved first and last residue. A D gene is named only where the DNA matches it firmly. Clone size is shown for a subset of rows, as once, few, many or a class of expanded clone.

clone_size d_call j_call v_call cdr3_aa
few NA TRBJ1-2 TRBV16 CASSQSGRGYTF
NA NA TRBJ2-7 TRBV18 CASRAGMGTPYEQYF
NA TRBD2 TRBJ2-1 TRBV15 CATSRDRLAGRYNEQFF
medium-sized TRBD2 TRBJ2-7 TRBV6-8 CASSYSFAQGLEEDEQYF
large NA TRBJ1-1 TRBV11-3 CASSPQTGSNTEAFF
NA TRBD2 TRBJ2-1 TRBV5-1 CASSLVAGGYSYNEQFF
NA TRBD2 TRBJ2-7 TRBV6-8 CASNVAGDVYEQYF
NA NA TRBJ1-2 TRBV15 CATSRGRDKHYGYTF
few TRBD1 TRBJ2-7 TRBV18 CASSPPTGGSGEQYF
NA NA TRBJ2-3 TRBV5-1 CASSLGPSRTDTQYF
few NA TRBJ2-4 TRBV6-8 CASSYSILLAKNIQYF
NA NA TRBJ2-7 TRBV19 CASKGSGTYEQYF
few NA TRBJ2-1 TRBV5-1 CASSLLGGHNNEQFF
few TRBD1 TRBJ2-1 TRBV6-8 CASSYIWGQGNNEQFF
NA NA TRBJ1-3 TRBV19 CASSSGNWNSGNTIYF
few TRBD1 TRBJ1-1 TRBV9 CASSETGPTEAFF
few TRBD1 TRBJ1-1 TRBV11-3 CASSEHGQGITEAFF
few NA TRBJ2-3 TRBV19 CASSKESATQYF
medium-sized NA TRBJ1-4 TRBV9 CASSVGGQGREKLFF
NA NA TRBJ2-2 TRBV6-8 CAIREGWTGELFF
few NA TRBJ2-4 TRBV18 CASSRDTAAQYF
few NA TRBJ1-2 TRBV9 CASSYQRVGYGYTF
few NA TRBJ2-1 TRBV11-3 CASSLWGRGVNEQFF
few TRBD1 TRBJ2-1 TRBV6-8 CASSYTLTGGMGNEQFF
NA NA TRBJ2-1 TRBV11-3 CASSLGPSAQGFGNEQFF
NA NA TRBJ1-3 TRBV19 CASKRGRDSGNTIYF
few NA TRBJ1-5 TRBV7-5 CASTLAGGFTNQPQHF
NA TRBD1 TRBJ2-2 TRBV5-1 CASSWTGDFGELFF
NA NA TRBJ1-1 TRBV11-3 CASSFAGVGLNTEAFF
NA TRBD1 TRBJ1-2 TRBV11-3 CASSKTGGNYGYTF
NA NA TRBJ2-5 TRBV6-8 CASSYTAAQQETQYF
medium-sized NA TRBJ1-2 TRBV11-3 CASSLRAGVGYGYTF